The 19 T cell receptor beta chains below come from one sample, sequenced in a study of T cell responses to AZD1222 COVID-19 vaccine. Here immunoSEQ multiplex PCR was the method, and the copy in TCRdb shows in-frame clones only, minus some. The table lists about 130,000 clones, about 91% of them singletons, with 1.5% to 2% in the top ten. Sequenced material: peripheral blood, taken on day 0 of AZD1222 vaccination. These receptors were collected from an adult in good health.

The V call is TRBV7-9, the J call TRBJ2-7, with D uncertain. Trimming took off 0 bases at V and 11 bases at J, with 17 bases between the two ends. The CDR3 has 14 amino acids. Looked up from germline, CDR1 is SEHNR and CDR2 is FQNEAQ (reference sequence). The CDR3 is CASSLAEVFDPEYF. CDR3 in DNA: TGTGCCAGCAGCTTAGCGGAAGTGTTCGACCCCGAGTACTTC.

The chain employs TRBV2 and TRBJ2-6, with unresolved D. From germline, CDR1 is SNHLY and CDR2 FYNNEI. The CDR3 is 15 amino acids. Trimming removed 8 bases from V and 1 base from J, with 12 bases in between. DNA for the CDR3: TGTGCCAGCGGCGCTGGTCTATCTGGGGCCAACGTCCTGACTTTC. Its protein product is CASGAGLSGANVLTF.

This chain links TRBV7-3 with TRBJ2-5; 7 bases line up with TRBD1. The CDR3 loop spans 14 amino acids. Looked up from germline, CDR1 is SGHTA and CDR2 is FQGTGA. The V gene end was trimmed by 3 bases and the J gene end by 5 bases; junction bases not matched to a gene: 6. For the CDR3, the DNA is TGTGCCAGCAGCTTTAGGGGGCGCTTGGAGACCCAGTACTTC. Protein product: CASSFRGRLETQYF. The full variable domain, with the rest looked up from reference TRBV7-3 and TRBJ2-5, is GAGVSQTPSNKVTEKGKYVELRCDPISGHTALYWYRQSLGQGPEFLIYFQGTGAADDSGLPNDRFFAVRPEGSVSTLKIQRTERGDSAVYLCASSFRGRLETQYFGPGTRLLVL.

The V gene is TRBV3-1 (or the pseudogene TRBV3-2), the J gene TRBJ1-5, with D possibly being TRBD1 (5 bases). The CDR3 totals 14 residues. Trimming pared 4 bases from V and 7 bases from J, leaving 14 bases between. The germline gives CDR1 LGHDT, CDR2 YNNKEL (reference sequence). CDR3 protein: CASSRGGAGQPQHF. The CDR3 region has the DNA TGTGCCAGCAGCCGGGGGGGAGCGGGGCAGCCCCAGCATTTT.

CDR3 DNA sequence: TGTGCCATCACGGGGGAGGGGATCACTGAAGCTTTCTTT. Its protein is CAITGEGITEAFF. V is TRBV10-3 and J is TRBJ1-1; tentatively, D is TRBD1 (5 bases). Germline assignment: CDR1 ENHRY and CDR2 SYGVKD. The CDR3 has 13 residues. With 7 bases removed from V and 4 bases from J, the gap between germline ends came to 13 bases.

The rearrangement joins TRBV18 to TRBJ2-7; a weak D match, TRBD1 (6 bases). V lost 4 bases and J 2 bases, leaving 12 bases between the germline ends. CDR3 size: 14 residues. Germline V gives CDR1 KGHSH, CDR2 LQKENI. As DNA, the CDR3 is TGTGCCAGCTCACGTCTATCAGGGGCCTACGAGCAGTACTTC. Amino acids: CASSRLSGAYEQYF.

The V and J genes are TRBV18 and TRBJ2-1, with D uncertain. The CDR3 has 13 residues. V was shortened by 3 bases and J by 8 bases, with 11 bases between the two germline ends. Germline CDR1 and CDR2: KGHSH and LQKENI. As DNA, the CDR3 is TGTGCCAGCTCACCCCCCCAACCCCATGAGCAGTTCTTC. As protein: CASSPPQPHEQFF.

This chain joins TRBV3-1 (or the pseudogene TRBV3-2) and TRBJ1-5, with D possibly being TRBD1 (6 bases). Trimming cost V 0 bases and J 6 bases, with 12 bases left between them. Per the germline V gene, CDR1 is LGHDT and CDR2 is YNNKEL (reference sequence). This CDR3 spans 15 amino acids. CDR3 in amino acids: CASSQDAGGGQPQHF. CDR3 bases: TGTGCCAGCAGCCAAGATGCGGGGGGCGGTCAGCCCCAGCATTTT.

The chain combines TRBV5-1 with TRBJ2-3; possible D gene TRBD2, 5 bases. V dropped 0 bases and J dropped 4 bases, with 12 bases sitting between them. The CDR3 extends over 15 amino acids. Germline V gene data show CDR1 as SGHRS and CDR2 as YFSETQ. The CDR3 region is CASSLEGGLPDTQYF. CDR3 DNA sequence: TGCGCCAGCAGCTTGGAGGGCGGGCTACCAGATACGCAGTATTTT. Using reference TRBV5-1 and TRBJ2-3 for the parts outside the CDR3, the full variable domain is KAGVTQTPRYLIKTRGQQVTLSCSPISGHRSVSWYQQTPGQGLQFLFEYFSETQRNKGNFPGRFSGRQFSNSRSEMNVSTLELGDSALYLCASSLEGGLPDTQYFGPGTRLTVL.

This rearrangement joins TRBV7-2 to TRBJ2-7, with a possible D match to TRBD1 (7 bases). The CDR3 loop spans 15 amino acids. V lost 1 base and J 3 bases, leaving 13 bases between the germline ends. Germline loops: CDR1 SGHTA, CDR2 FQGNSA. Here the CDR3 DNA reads TGTGCCAGCAGCTTAGGGGTGCAGGGGGGCTACGAGCAGTACTTC. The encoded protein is CASSLGVQGGYEQYF.

The CDR3 protein is CASSPDTLNTGELFF. CDR3 DNA: TGTGCCAGCAGTCCCGACACCTTGAACACCGGGGAGCTGTTTTTT. The chain carries TRBV6-4 and TRBJ2-2, with D unclear. The CDR3 is 15 amino acids. V was trimmed by 5 bases and J by 1 base, leaving 11 bases between them. Germline CDR1 and CDR2: MRHNA and SNTAGT.

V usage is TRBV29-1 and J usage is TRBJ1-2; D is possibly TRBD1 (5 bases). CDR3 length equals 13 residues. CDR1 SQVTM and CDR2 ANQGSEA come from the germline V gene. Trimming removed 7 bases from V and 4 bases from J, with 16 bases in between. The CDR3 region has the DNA TGCAGCGGAGGGGAGGGTCCCTTCTATGGCTACACCTTC. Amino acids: CSGGEGPFYGYTF.

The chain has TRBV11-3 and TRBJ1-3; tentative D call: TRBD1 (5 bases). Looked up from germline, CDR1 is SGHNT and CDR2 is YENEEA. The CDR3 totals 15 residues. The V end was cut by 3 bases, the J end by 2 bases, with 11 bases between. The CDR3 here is CASSFGGSAGNTIYF. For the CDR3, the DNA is TGTGCCAGCAGCTTCGGGGGGTCGGCTGGAAACACCATATATTTT.

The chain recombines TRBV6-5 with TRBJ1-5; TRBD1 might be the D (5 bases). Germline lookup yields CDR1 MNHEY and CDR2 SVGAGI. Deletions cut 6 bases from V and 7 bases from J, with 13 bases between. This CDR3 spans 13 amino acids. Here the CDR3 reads CASRQGRGQPQHF. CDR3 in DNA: TGTGCCAGCAGGCAGGGACGGGGACAGCCCCAGCATTTT.

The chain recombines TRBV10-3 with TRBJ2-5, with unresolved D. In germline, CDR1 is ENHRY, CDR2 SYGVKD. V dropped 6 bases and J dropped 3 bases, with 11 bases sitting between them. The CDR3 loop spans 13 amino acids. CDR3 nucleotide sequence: TGTGCCATCAGGTTGCAGCCCGAAGAGACCCAGTACTTC. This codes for CAIRLQPEETQYF.

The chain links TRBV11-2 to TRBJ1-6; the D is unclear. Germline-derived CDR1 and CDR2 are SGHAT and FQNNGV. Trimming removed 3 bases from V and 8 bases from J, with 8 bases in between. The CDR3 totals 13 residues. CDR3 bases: TGTGCCAGCAGCTTGGACGGATATTCACCCCTCCACTTT. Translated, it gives CASSLDGYSPLHF.

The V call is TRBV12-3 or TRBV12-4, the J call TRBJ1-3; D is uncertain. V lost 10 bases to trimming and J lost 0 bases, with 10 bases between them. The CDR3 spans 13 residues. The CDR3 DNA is TGTGCCACCCGTCTAGACTCTGGAAACACCATATATTTT. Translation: CATRLDSGNTIYF.

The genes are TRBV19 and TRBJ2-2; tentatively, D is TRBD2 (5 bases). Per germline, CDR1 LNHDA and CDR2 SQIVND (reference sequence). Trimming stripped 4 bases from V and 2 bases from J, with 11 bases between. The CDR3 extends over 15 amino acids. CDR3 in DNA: TGTGCCAGTAGTAAAATTCGGGGTAACACCGGGGAGCTGTTTTTT. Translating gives CASSKIRGNTGELFF.

CDR3 sequence reads: CASLGRTGELFF. CDR3 nucleotides: TGCGCCAGCCTGGGTAGGACCGGGGAGCTGTTTTTT. The chain employs TRBV10-1 and TRBJ2-2, with D uncertain. Trimming left V 8 bases short and J 5 bases short, with 9 bases between. Germline values: CDR1 WNHNN, CDR2 SYGVQD (reference sequence). The CDR3 has 12 amino acids.